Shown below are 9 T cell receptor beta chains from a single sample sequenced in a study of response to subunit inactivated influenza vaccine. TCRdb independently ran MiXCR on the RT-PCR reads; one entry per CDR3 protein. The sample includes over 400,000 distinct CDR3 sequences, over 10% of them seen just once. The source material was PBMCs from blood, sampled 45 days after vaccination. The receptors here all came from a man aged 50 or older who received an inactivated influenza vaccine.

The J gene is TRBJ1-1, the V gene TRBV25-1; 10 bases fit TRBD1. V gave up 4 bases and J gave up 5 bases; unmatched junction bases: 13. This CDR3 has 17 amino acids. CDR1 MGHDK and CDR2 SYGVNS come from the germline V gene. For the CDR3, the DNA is TGTGCCAGCAGTGGGAACCGGGACAGGGGACGCGGAACTGAAGCTTTCTTT. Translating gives CASSGNRDRGRGTEAFF.

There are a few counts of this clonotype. CDR3 DNA sequence: TGCAGTGCGACCGGGACGCGAGGTAGGGAGCAGTACTTC. This encodes CSATGTRGREQYF. This chain joins TRBV20-1 and TRBJ2-7; D is tentatively TRBD1 or TRBD2 (5 bases each). The CDR3 totals 13 residues. Looked up from germline, CDR1 is DFQATT and CDR2 is SNEGSKA (reference sequence). The ends were cut back, 6 bases at V and 7 bases at J, with 19 bases in the middle.

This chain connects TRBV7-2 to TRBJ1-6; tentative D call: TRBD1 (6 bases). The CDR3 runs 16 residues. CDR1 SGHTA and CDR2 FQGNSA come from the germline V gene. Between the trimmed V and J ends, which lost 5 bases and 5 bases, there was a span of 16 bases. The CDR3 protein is CASSKQDRPNNSPLHF. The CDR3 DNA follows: TGTGCCAGCAGCAAGCAGGACAGACCCAATAATTCACCCCTCCACTTT. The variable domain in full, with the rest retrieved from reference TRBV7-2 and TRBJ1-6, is GAGVSQSPSNKVTEKGKDVELRCDPISGHTALYWYRQSLGQGLEFLIYFQGNSAPDKSGLPSDRFSAERTGGSVSTLTIQRTQQEDSAVYLCASSKQDRPNNSPLHFGNGTRLTVT.

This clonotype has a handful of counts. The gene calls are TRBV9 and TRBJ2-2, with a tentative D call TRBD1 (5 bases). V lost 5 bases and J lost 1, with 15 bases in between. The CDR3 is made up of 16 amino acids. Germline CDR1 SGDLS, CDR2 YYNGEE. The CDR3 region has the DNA TGTGCCAGCAGTTTCTCACAGGACGTGAACACCGGGGAGCTGTTTTTT. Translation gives CASSFSQDVNTGELFF.

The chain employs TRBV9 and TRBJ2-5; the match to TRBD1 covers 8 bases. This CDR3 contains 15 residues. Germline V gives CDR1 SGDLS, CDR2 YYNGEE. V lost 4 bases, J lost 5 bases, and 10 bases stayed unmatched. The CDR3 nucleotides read TGTGCCAGCAGCTCGACACAGGGGGTGCAGGAGACCCAGTACTTC. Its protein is CASSSTQGVQETQYF. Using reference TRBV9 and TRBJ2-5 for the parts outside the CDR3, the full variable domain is DSGVTQTPKHLITATGQRVTLRCSPRSGDLSVYWYQQSLDQGLQFLIQYYNGEERAKGNILERFSAQQFPDLHSELNLSSLELGDSALYFCASSSTQGVQETQYFGPGTRLLVL.

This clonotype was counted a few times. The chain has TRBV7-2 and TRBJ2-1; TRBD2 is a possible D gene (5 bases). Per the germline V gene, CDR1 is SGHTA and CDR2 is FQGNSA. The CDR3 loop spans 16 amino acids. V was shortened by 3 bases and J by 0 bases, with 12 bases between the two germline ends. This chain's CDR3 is CASSLTGLVSYNEQFF. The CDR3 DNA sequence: TGTGCCAGCAGCTTGACTGGACTTGTCTCCTACAATGAGCAGTTCTTC. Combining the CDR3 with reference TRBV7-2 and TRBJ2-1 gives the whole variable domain GAGVSQSPSNKVTEKGKDVELRCDPISGHTALYWYRQSLGQGLEFLIYFQGNSAPDKSGLPSDRFSAERTGGSVSTLTIQRTQQEDSAVYLCASSLTGLVSYNEQFFGPGTRLTVL.

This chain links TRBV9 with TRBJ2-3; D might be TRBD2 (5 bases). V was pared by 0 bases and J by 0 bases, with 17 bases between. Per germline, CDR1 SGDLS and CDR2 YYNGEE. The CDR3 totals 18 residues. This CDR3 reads CASSVAGHGGRSTDTQYF. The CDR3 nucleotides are TGTGCCAGCAGCGTAGCGGGCCATGGAGGTCGGAGCACAGATACGCAGTATTTT.

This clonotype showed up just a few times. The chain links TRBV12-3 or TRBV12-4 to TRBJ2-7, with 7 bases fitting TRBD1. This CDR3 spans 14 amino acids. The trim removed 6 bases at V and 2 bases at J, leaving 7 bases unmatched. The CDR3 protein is CASRQAQGPYEQYF. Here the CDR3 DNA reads TGTGCCAGCAGACAAGCACAGGGGCCCTACGAGCAGTACTTC.

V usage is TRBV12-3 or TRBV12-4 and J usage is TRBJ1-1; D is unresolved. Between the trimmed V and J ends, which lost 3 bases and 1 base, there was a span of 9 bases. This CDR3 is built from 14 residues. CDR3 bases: TGTGCCAGCAGTTTTTCAGCGAGGAACACTGAAGCTTTCTTT. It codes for CASSFSARNTEAFF.